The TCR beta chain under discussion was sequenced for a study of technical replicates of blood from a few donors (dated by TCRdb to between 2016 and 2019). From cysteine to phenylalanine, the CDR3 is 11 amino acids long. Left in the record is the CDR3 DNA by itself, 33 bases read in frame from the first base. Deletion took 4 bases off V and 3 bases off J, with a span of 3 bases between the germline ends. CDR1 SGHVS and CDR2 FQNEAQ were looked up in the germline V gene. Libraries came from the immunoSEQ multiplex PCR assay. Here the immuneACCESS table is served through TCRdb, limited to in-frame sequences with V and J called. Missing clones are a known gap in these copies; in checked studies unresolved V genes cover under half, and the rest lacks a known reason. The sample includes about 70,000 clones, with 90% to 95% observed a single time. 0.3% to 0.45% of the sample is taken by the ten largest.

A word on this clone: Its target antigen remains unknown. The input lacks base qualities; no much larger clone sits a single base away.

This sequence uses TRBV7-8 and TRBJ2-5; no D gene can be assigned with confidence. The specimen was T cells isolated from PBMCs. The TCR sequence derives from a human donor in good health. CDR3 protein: CASSYKETQYF. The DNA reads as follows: TGTGCCAGCAGCTATAAAGAGACCCAGTACTTC.